The text below deals with one T cell receptor (beta chain). This record belongs to a study of Tregs in tolerant kidney transplant recipients. Clones were read by immunoSEQ multiplex PCR, and TCRdb kept only the in-frame ones, dropping some. The repertoire holds some 14,000 clones, with over 85% as singletons. V was cut by 0 bases and J by 7 bases, with 10 bases left in between. The CDR3 totals 15 residues. Germline V gives CDR1 LNHDA, CDR2 SQIVND (reference sequence). The chain employs TRBV19 and TRBJ1-6; D is unresolved. The material sequenced was CD8+ T cells from blood. The source of this sequence is a human donor in good health. This chain's CDR3 is CASSIDGAPNSPLHF. The CDR3 DNA is TGTGCCAGTAGTATAGACGGAGCCCCAAATTCACCCCTCCACTTT.